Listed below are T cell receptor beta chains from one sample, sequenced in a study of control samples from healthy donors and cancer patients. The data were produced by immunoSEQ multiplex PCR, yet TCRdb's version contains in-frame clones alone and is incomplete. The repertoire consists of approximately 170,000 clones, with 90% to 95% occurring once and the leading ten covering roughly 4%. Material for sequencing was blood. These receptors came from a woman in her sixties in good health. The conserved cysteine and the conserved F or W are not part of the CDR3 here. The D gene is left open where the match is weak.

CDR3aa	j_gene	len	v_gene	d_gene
ASSLAVNSYEQY	TRBJ2-7	12	TRBV7-2	-
ASSTNIYTEAF	TRBJ1-1	11	TRBV19	-
ASTSFGAGENSPLH	TRBJ1-6	14	TRBV27	-
ASTLVGDVYGYT	TRBJ1-2	12	TRBV28	-
ASSQGLAGTDTQY	TRBJ2-3	13	TRBV3-1/TRBV3-2	TRBD2
ASSPADEQY	TRBJ2-7	9	TRBV25-1	-
AWSKNSVRSPLH	TRBJ1-6	12	TRBV30	-
ASSENWDRAYEQY	TRBJ2-7	13	TRBV2	TRBD1
ASSLPPEEQF	TRBJ2-1	10	TRBV7-3	-
ASSGGQGYQPQH	TRBJ1-5	12	TRBV2	TRBD1
SVKTGNQPQH	TRBJ1-5	10	TRBV29-1	TRBD1
ASSPHGTSSEKLF	TRBJ1-4	13	TRBV5-1	-
ASSIESGPAKEQY	TRBJ2-7	13	TRBV19	-
AWSVRGGDVAF	TRBJ1-1	11	TRBV30	TRBD1
ASSLDPAEDTQY	TRBJ2-3	12	TRBV7-9	-
ASSLVQGAAYGYT	TRBJ1-2	13	TRBV5-4	TRBD1
ASSQVGLGYT	TRBJ1-2	10	TRBV3-1/TRBV3-2	-
ASSIEIWRDTEGIAF	TRBJ1-1	15	TRBV19	-
ASSLTGNTEAF	TRBJ1-1	11	TRBV7-2	-
AIRQDGEAF	TRBJ1-1	9	TRBV10-3	-